This T cell receptor beta chain was sequenced for a study of blood T cell repertoires in COVID-19. Study as a whole: The analysed material was cDNA or gDNA that came from T cells, B-cell-depleted T cells, or PBMCs.

Cohorts were determined from participant-reported clinical history. Assay: immunoSEQ multiplex PCR; the TCRdb copy retains only in-frame clones and omits some. The data hold 300,000 or so clones, with 90% observed a single time. Trimming cost V 5 bases and J 5 bases; bases outside gene matches: 3. The germline V gene has CDR1 SGHVS and CDR2 FNYEAQ. The CDR3 covers 12 residues. This TCR came from a woman aged 30 to 39 who had recovered from COVID-19. Sequencing input: PBMCs or T cells enriched from blood (not recorded which). The chain joins TRBV7-6 to TRBJ2-7; 7 bases match TRBD1. The CDR3 here is CASSATGDEQYF. DNA of the CDR3: TGTGCCAGCAGCGCTACAGGGGACGAGCAGTACTTC.